This T cell receptor (beta chain) appears in the sequencing data of a study of shared clonotypes between healthy human individuals. Study conclusions and caveats: Sampling was confined to blood; repertoires within tissues likely differ. Naive subsets generally had larger estimated richness than memory subsets.

As for this clone: Its target is unknown.

CD8 cells regarded as naive lacked CD45RO, were positively chosen for CCR7, and omitted terminally differentiated effector memory CD45RA+ cells. Germline V gives CDR1 SEHNR, CDR2 FQNEAQ (reference sequence). The CDR3 extends over 15 amino acids. V shed 2 bases and J 5 bases; nucleotides not matched to a gene: 5. The assay used deep level. Some 30,000 T cell genomes (around 200 ng DNA) went into each sorted-subset replicate. Data came from immunoSEQ multiplex PCR; TCRdb stores just in-frame clones and leaves some out. The table has around 2,100,000 clones, roughly 94% seen once. The sample consisted of naive CD8+ T cells sorted from blood. The J gene is TRBJ2-1, the V gene TRBV7-9; TRBD2 matches 8 bases. This sequence was found in a man in his late teens or twenties in good health. CDR3 loop: CASSLPGLVDNEQFF. For the CDR3, the DNA is TGTGCCAGCAGCTTACCGGGACTAGTCGACAATGAGCAGTTCTTC.